This T cell receptor beta chain was identified during a study of response to subunit inactivated influenza vaccine. TCRdb re-analysed the RT-PCR reads in MiXCR, keeping a single row per CDR3 protein. The sample lists more than 700,000 distinct CDR3 sequences; about 20% were seen once. There are a few counts of this clonotype. Its antigen remains unknown. Trimming left V 2 bases short and J 5 bases short, with 16 bases between. The CDR3 covers 16 residues. Germline CDR1 is MGHRA and CDR2 is YSYEKL. Overall study results and limits: Few new T cells, the authors suggested, are recruited by each seasonal influenza vaccination.

This specimen consisted of PBMCs from blood, obtained more than 4 days after vaccination. The V call is TRBV4-1, the J call TRBJ2-1, with D perhaps TRBD1 (6 bases). This receptor was taken from a man aged 50-60 years who received an inactivated influenza vaccine. The CDR3 sequence is CASSQPIKDSNNEQFF. In nucleotides, the CDR3 is TGCGCCAGCAGCCAACCTATCAAGGACAGCAACAATGAGCAGTTCTTC.